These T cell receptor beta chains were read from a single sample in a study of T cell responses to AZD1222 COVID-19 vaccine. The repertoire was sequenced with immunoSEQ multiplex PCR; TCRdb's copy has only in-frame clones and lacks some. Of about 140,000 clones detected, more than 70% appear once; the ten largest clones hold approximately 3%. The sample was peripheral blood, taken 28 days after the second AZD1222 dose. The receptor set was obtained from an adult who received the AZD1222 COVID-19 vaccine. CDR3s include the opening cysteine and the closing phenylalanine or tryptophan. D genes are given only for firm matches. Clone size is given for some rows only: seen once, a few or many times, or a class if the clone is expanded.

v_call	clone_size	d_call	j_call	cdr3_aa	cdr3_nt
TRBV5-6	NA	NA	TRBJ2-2	CASSETGNTGELFF	TGTGCCAGCAGCGAGACGGGAAACACCGGGGAGCTGTTTTTT
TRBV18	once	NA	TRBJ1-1	CASSDTGYTEAFF	TGTGCCAGCTCTGATACAGGCTACACTGAAGCTTTCTTT
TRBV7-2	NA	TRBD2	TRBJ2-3	CASSHLSGARTDTQYF	TGTGCCAGCAGCCACCTCAGCGGGGCTCGCACAGATACGCAGTATTTT
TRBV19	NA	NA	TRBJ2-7	CASSLSNRDRGEQYF	TGTGCCAGTAGTCTATCCAACCGGGACCGTGGGGAGCAGTACTTC
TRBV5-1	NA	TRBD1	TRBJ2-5	CASSLGGQGEQETQYF	TGCGCCAGCAGCTTGGGAGGACAGGGAGAACAAGAGACCCAGTACTTC
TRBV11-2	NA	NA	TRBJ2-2	CASSLGRGTNTGELFF	TGTGCCAGCAGCTTAGGTCGGGGAACGAACACCGGGGAGCTGTTTTTT
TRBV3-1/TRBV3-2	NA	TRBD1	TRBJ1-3	CASSPTDRGPGNTIYF	TGTGCCAGCAGCCCGACTGACAGGGGGCCTGGAAACACCATATATTTT
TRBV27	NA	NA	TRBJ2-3	CASLTPAEPVGTDTQYF	TGTGCCAGTCTTACTCCCGCCGAGCCCGTGGGCACAGATACGCAGTATTTT
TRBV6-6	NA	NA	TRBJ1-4	CAGRGVGEKLFF	TGTGCCGGACGGGGGGTAGGCGAAAAACTGTTTTTT
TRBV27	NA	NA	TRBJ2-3	CASSSVSGTDTQYF	TGTGCCAGCAGTTCTGTCAGTGGCACAGATACGCAGTATTTT
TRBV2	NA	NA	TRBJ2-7	CASIRQEGYEQYF	TGTGCCAGCATCAGACAGGAAGGGTACGAGCAGTACTTC
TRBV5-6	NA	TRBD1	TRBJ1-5	CASSFTGTGNQPQHF	TGTGCCAGCAGCTTCACCGGGACAGGTAATCAGCCCCAGCATTTT
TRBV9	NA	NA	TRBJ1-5	CASSVAPGIQPQHF	TGTGCCAGCAGCGTTGCCCCGGGGATTCAGCCCCAGCATTTT
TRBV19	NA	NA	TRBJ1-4	CASSPRPRPSPEKLFF	TGTGCCAGTAGTCCGCGACCGAGACCTTCCCCGGAAAAACTGTTTTTT
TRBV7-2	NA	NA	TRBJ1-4	CASSLLGAPGNEKLFF	TGTGCCAGCAGCTTACTTGGCGCCCCAGGGAATGAAAAACTGTTTTTT
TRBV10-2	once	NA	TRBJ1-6	CASADKDYNSPLHF	TGCGCCAGCGCGGATAAGGATTATAATTCACCCCTCCACTTT
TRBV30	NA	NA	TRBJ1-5	CAWSVQGNQPQHF	TGTGCCTGGAGTGTACAGGGCAATCAGCCCCAGCATTTT
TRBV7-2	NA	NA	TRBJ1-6	CASSLAGLLGSPLHF	TGTGCCAGCAGCTTAGCGGGACTCCTTGGTTCACCCCTCCACTTT
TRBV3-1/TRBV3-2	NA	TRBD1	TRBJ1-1	CASSRDSHMNTEAFF	TGTGCCAGCAGCCGGGACAGCCACATGAACACTGAAGCTTTCTTT
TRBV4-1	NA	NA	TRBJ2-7	CASSQGGRTDGGYEQYF	TGCGCCAGCAGCCAAGGAGGGCGGACAGATGGAGGCTACGAGCAGTACTTC
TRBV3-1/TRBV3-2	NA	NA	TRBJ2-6	CASSQGGIGANVLTF	TGTGCCAGCAGCCAAGGAGGTATTGGGGCCAACGTCCTGACTTTC
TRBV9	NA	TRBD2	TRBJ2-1	CASSPGTSVYNEQFF	TGTGCCAGCAGCCCTGGGACTAGCGTATACAATGAGCAGTTCTTC
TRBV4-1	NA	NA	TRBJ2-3	CASSQEVAAGTDTQYF	TGCGCCAGCAGCCAAGAAGTGGCGGCGGGCACAGATACGCAGTATTTT
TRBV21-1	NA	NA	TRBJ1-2	CASTAGRRGYTF	TGTGCCAGCACAGCCGGACGACGTGGCTACACCTTC
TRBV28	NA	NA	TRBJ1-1	CASSLAGYTEAFF	TGTGCCAGCAGTTTAGCGGGTTATACTGAAGCTTTCTTT
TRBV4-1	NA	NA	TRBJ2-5	CASSGSKETQYF	TGCGCCAGCAGTGGGTCGAAAGAGACCCAGTACTTC
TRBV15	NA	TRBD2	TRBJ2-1	CATSRDGGTNEQFF	TGTGCCACCAGCAGAGACGGGGGGACCAATGAGCAGTTCTTC
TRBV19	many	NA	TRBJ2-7	CASSTSAGWYEQYF	TGTGCCAGTAGTACATCGGCAGGGTGGTACGAGCAGTACTTC
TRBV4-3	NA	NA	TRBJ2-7	CASSQEVGASRSREQYF	TGCGCCAGCAGCCAAGAGGTCGGGGCCTCCCGGTCACGCGAGCAGTACTTC
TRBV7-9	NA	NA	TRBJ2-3	CASSIVGTDTQYF	TGTGCCAGCAGCATTGTAGGCACAGATACGCAGTATTTT
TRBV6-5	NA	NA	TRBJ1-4	CASSYSVATNEKLFF	TGTGCCAGCAGTTATTCTGTAGCAACTAATGAAAAACTGTTTTTT
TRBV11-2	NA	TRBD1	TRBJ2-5	CASSLEQGFQETQYF	TGTGCCAGCAGCTTAGAACAGGGGTTTCAAGAGACCCAGTACTTC
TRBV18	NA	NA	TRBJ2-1	CASSPRKLSSYNEQFF	TGTGCCAGCTCACCACGTAAGTTAAGCTCCTACAATGAGCAGTTCTTC
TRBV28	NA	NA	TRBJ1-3	CASSLGQNPGNTIYF	TGTGCCAGCAGTTTAGGGCAGAACCCTGGAAACACCATATATTTT
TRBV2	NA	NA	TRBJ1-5	CASRAGTLYSNQPQHF	TGTGCCAGCAGGGCCGGGACCCTATATAGCAATCAGCCCCAGCATTTT
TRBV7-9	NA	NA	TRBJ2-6	CASSLDRGSGANVLTF	TGTGCCAGCAGCTTAGATCGGGGATCTGGGGCCAACGTCCTGACTTTC
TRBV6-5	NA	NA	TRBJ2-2	CASERGGPGGELFF	TGTGCCTCCGAAAGGGGGGGGCCTGGCGGGGAGCTGTTTTTT
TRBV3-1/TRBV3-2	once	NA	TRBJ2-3	CASVGRALSDTQYF	TGTGCCAGCGTCGGGAGAGCTCTCTCAGATACGCAGTATTTT
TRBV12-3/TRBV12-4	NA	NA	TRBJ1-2	CASYNNGYTF	TGTGCCAGTTACAACAATGGCTACACCTTC
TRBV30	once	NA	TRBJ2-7	CAWSWTSPTYEQYF	TGTGCCTGGAGTTGGACTTCACCTACCTACGAGCAGTACTTC
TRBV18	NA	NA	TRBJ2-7	CASSPTGTGEQYF	TGTGCCAGCTCGCCGACCGGAACGGGGGAGCAGTACTTC
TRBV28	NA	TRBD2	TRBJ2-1	CASARDRGGVTFF	TGTGCCAGCGCACGGGATCGGGGGGGTGTTACGTTCTTC
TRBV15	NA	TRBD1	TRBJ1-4	CATSRARGQATIPTNEKLFF	TGTGCCACCAGCAGAGCGAGAGGACAGGCCACCATTCCAACTAATGAAAAACTGTTTTTT
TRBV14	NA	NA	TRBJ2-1	CASSSDSGNRHSGQFF	TGTGCCAGCAGCTCAGACTCAGGGAATCGACATTCAGGGCAGTTCTTC
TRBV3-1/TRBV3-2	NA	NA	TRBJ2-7	CASSQDGGPYEQYF	TGTGCCAGCAGCCAAGATGGGGGCCCCTACGAGCAGTACTTC
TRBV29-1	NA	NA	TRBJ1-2	CSVGMSRDYGYTF	TGCAGCGTTGGGATGAGCCGCGACTATGGCTACACCTTC
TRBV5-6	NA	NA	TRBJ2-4	CASTLRDLPAIQYF	TGTGCCAGCACCCTCAGGGACTTACCAGCCATTCAGTACTTC
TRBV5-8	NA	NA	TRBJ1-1	CASTFNARLSPAFF	TGTGCCAGCACCTTCAATGCCAGGCTCTCTCCGGCTTTCTTT
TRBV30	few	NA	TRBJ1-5	CAWSVLGVRQPQHF	TGTGCCTGGAGTGTACTCGGGGTTCGTCAGCCCCAGCATTTT
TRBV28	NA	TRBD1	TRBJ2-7	CASSGDSSYEQYF	TGTGCCAGCAGTGGGGACAGCTCCTACGAGCAGTACTTC
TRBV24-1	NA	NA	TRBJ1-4	CATSDRAGALFF	TGTGCCACCAGTGATAGGGCGGGGGCCCTATTTTTT
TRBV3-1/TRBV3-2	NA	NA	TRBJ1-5	CASSQDGNQPQHF	TGTGCCAGCAGCCAGGACGGAAATCAGCCCCAGCATTTT